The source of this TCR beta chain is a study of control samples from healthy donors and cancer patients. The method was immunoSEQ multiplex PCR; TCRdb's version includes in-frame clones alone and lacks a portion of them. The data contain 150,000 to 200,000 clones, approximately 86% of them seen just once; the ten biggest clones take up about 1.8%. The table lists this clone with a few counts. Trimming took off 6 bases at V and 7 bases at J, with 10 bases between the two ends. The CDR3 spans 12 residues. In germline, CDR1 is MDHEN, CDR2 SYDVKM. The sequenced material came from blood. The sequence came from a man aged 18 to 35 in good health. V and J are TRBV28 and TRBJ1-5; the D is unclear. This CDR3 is CASRPPRQPQHF. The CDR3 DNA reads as TGTGCCAGCAGGCCACCCCGCCAGCCCCAGCATTTT.